The entry below describes one T cell receptor beta chain. The target antigen is unknown. This cohort consisted of healthy bone marrow donors. Whereas donors were nominally healthy upon sampling, unrecorded immune exposures were probable. This entry is derived from a study of cytomegalovirus exposure and HLA in healthy donors. The study, taken as a whole, reports: CMV serostatus alone was available as immune exposure information. Cytomegalovirus association was assigned to approximately 160 TCR beta chains.

The CDR3 has 17 amino acids. The J segment lost 3 bases and the V segment lost 2 bases, leaving 8 bases of the junction unmatched. The germline V gene encodes CDR1 MNHEY and CDR2 SMNVEV (reference sequence). Amplification used 60 Vbeta primers and 13 Jbeta primers. Method: immunoSEQ multiplex PCR; TCRdb's copy keeps in-frame clones and lacks some. The sample consists of fewer than 150,000 clones, 80% of them appearing once. This clonotype was sampled from a man between 25 and 39 years old in good health and CMV-seronegative. The chain recombines TRBV27 with TRBJ1-5; 9 positions agree with TRBD1. Material: PBMCs. In DNA form, the CDR3 reads TGTGCCAGCAGTTTAATTAGGGACAGGGATCCCAATCAGCCCCAGCATTTT. Its translation is CASSLIRDRDPNQPQHF.